A selection of T cell receptor beta chains follows, all from one sample in a study of OX40 agonist ivuxolimab in advanced cancers. Clones were read by immunoSEQ multiplex PCR, and TCRdb kept only the in-frame ones, dropping some. The sample consists of tens of thousands of clones, roughly nine tenths of them appearing once. Sequenced material: CD4+ or CD8+ T cells sorted from blood, taken in a trial of the OX40 agonist ivuxolimab. These receptors were obtained from an adult with an advanced solid tumor such as melanoma, head and neck, liver or kidney cancer. The CDR3 runs from the conserved cysteine through the conserved F or W. The D gene is left open where the match is weak. Rows may omit the clone size; those that give it use once, few, many or a size class.

v_call	clone_size	j_call	d_call	cdr3_aa	cdr3_nt
TRBV21-1	once	TRBJ2-7	NA	CASSKVSRELSGRLHEQYF	TGTGCCAGCAGCAAAGTGAGCCGAGAACTTAGCGGGAGGCTCCACGAGCAGTACTTC
TRBV4-2	NA	TRBJ2-1	NA	CASSQDQGMEQFF	TGTGCCAGCAGCCAAGATCAGGGAATGGAGCAGTTCTTC
TRBV5-1	NA	TRBJ1-1	NA	CASSLAVALNTEAFF	TGCGCCAGCAGCTTGGCCGTGGCTCTGAACACTGAAGCTTTCTTT
TRBV5-6	NA	TRBJ1-5	NA	CASSLGYTHQPQHF	TGTGCCAGCAGCTTGGGCTACACCCATCAGCCCCAGCATTTT
TRBV18	NA	TRBJ1-1	NA	CASSPQGMNTEAFF	TGTGCCAGCTCACCACAGGGGATGAACACTGAAGCTTTCTTT
TRBV7-2	NA	TRBJ2-3	TRBD2	CASSHGTSGRAPGTDTQYF	TGTGCCAGCAGCCACGGGACTAGCGGGAGGGCCCCTGGTACAGATACGCAGTATTTT
TRBV2	NA	TRBJ2-4	TRBD1	CASSEWTGENIQYF	TGTGCCAGCAGTGAATGGACAGGGGAAAACATTCAGTACTTC
TRBV10-2	NA	TRBJ2-3	NA	CASSSYSTDTQYF	TGCGCCAGCAGTTCTTATAGCACAGATACGCAGTATTTT
TRBV5-1	once	TRBJ1-2	TRBD1	CASSFPETGGLYGYTF	TGCGCCAGCAGCTTTCCAGAGACAGGGGGGCTCTATGGCTACACCTTC
TRBV6-5	NA	TRBJ1-2	NA	CASSEGLYGYTF	TGTGCCAGCAGCGAGGGGTTATATGGCTACACCTTC
TRBV4-1	NA	TRBJ2-6	TRBD2	CASSQVVWQRDSSSGANVLTF	TGCGCCAGCAGCCAAGTCGTCTGGCAGCGGGACTCCTCGTCTGGGGCCAACGTCCTGACTTTC
TRBV5-1	NA	TRBJ1-2	NA	CASSWDLFGTNYGYTF	TGCGCCAGCAGCTGGGACCTCTTCGGCACTAACTATGGCTACACCTTC
TRBV28	NA	TRBJ1-5	NA	CASSPFGARRGNQPQHF	TGTGCCAGCAGTCCCTTCGGGGCCCGCCGGGGCAATCAGCCCCAGCATTTT
TRBV5-1	NA	TRBJ1-5	NA	CASGRGQVPPNGPQHF	TGCGCCAGCGGACGGGGGCAGGTCCCTCCCAATGGGCCCCAGCATTTT
TRBV19	NA	TRBJ2-5	NA	CASSIATGMGQETQYF	TGTGCCAGTAGTATAGCCACAGGGATGGGGCAGGAGACCCAGTACTTC
TRBV7-9	NA	TRBJ2-7	TRBD1	CASSQSGQVEQYF	TGTGCCAGCAGCCAATCTGGACAGGTCGAGCAGTACTTC
TRBV2	NA	TRBJ2-1	NA	CASSEYNEQFF	TGTGCCAGCAGTGAGTACAATGAGCAGTTCTTC
TRBV4-1	once	TRBJ1-2	NA	CASSQGDFSYGYTF	TGCGCCAGCAGCCAAGGGGACTTTTCTTATGGCTACACCTTC
TRBV5-1	NA	TRBJ2-5	TRBD1	CASSLRTGRYQETQYF	TGCGCCAGCAGCTTGCGGACAGGGCGCTACCAAGAGACCCAGTACTTC
TRBV18	few	TRBJ1-5	TRBD1	CASSLGQASSNQPQHF	TGTGCCAGCTCACTGGGACAGGCGTCATCGAATCAGCCCCAGCATTTT
TRBV5-6	NA	TRBJ2-7	TRBD1	CASSYRDRGSYEQYF	TGTGCCAGCAGCTACCGGGACAGGGGTTCCTACGAGCAGTACTTC
TRBV7-2	NA	TRBJ1-2	TRBD1	CASSWDRAIGYTF	TGTGCCAGCAGCTGGGACAGGGCGATTGGCTACACCTTC
TRBV10-2	NA	TRBJ2-5	NA	CASGAGPLGETQYF	TGCGCCAGCGGGGCAGGGCCACTTGGGGAGACCCAGTACTTC
TRBV27	NA	TRBJ1-1	TRBD1	CASSFHGTGVNTEAFF	TGTGCCAGCAGTTTCCATGGGACAGGGGTGAACACTGAAGCTTTCTTT
TRBV6-1	once	TRBJ1-2	NA	CASSDQGYGYTF	TGTGCCAGCAGTGATCAGGGTTATGGCTACACCTTC
TRBV11-1	NA	TRBJ2-3	NA	CASSIQVGDTQYF	TGTGCCAGCAGCATCCAAGTGGGAGATACGCAGTATTTT
TRBV7-8	NA	TRBJ2-7	NA	CASSLVRGHSYEQYF	TGTGCCAGCAGCTTAGTGAGGGGTCACTCCTACGAGCAGTACTTC
TRBV6-5	NA	TRBJ1-4	NA	CASSYRGNANEKLFF	TGTGCCAGCAGTTACCGAGGAAATGCTAATGAAAAACTGTTTTTT
TRBV5-4	NA	TRBJ2-2	NA	CASSLVLLGAGELFF	TGTGCCAGCAGCTTGGTTCTTCTAGGGGCCGGGGAGCTGTTTTTT
TRBV5-4	NA	TRBJ2-7	TRBD2	CASSPSGGAQANEQYF	TGTGCCAGCTCTCCTAGCGGGGGGGCACAAGCTAACGAGCAGTACTTC
TRBV15	NA	TRBJ1-2	TRBD1	CATSRDAGGNYGYTF	TGTGCCACCAGCAGAGATGCAGGGGGCAACTATGGCTACACCTTC
TRBV30	once	TRBJ1-4	TRBD1	CAWSETGGATNEKLFF	TGTGCCTGGAGTGAGACAGGGGGCGCAACTAATGAAAAACTGTTTTTT
TRBV5-1	NA	TRBJ2-7	NA	CASSLVGGSSYEQYF	TGCGCCAGCAGCTTGGTCGGGGGAAGCTCCTACGAGCAGTACTTC
TRBV6-5	NA	TRBJ2-7	NA	CASSPRQSTKGYF	TGTGCCAGCAGCCCCAGACAGTCTACGAAGGGGTACTTC
TRBV6-5	once	TRBJ1-1	NA	CASSFDRNTEAFF	TGTGCCAGCAGTTTCGACAGGAACACTGAAGCTTTCTTT
TRBV29-1	NA	TRBJ1-1	NA	CSVRGQYTEAFF	TGCAGCGTCCGCGGACAGTACACTGAAGCTTTCTTT
TRBV7-7	once	TRBJ2-3	TRBD1	CASSLGTGEDTQYF	TGTGCTAGCAGCCTTGGGACAGGAGAAGATACGCAGTATTTT
TRBV29-1	NA	TRBJ1-1	NA	CSAGGGNTEAFF	TGCAGCGCTGGGGGGGGGAACACTGAAGCTTTCTTT
TRBV10-1	NA	TRBJ1-2	NA	CASPEVCGYTF	TGCGCCAGTCCGGAGGTTTGCGGCTACACCTTC
TRBV5-4	NA	TRBJ2-5	TRBD2	CASSVGLADPLETQYF	TGTGCCAGCAGCGTGGGACTAGCGGACCCGTTAGAGACCCAGTACTTC
TRBV7-9	NA	TRBJ2-6	NA	CASSYIGGANVLTF	TGTGCCAGCAGCTATATAGGCGGGGCCAACGTCCTGACTTTC
TRBV7-3	NA	TRBJ2-1	NA	CASSATGTSNEQFF	TGTGCCAGCAGCGCAACCGGGACGAGCAATGAGCAGTTCTTC
TRBV7-9	NA	TRBJ1-2	TRBD1	CASSLNQGAGGYTF	TGTGCCAGCAGCTTAAACCAGGGGGCGGGAGGCTACACCTTC
TRBV6-1	NA	TRBJ2-7	NA	CASSVIWDNLYEQYF	TGTGCCAGCAGTGTCATATGGGACAACCTCTACGAGCAGTACTTC
TRBV6-1	NA	TRBJ2-3	TRBD2	CASSLGGGPDTQYF	TGTGCCAGCAGCCTTGGGGGGGGACCAGATACGCAGTATTTT
TRBV7-3	NA	TRBJ2-1	NA	CASSPGSYNEQFF	TGTGCCAGCAGCCCGGGCTCCTACAATGAGCAGTTCTTC
TRBV15	NA	TRBJ1-5	NA	CATTIRAGSNQPQHF	TGTGCCACCACCATACGGGCCGGGAGCAATCAGCCCCAGCATTTT
TRBV5-1	once	TRBJ1-5	NA	CASSLGTNQPQHF	TGCGCCAGCAGCTTGGGCACAAATCAGCCCCAGCATTTT
TRBV5-6	NA	TRBJ2-7	NA	CASSLARVWEQYF	TGTGCCAGCAGCTTGGCCCGCGTGTGGGAGCAGTACTTC
TRBV7-3	NA	TRBJ2-2	NA	CASSLDVRFGGELFF	TGTGCCAGCAGCTTAGATGTCCGGTTCGGAGGGGAGCTGTTTTTT
TRBV10-3	NA	TRBJ2-1	NA	CAIALEPVEQFF	TGTGCCATCGCACTAGAACCGGTTGAGCAGTTCTTC
TRBV7-8	NA	TRBJ1-6	TRBD1	CASSLDQGAYNSPLHF	TGTGCCAGCAGCTTAGATCAGGGGGCCTATAATTCACCCCTCCACTTT